This note documents a single T cell receptor (beta chain) sequence. The antigen is unknown. These data belong to a study of Ad26.COV2.S vaccination and SARS-CoV-2 variants. Study information: The authors gave Ad26.COV2.S intramuscularly, either once or twice 56 days apart. General study points: The TCR breadth and depth analyses may have understated or missed part of the total T cell responses.

Treatment reported: 19 received Ad26.COV2.S at low or high dose, single or two shots; 5 received placebo; per-sample allocation not given. After the first vaccine or placebo injection, samples were drawn on day 63. A Boston adult aged 18-55 years was the donor. This vaccine is an Ad26 vector that expresses the Wuhan-strain SARS-CoV-2 spike. Generated by immunoSEQ multiplex PCR, the TCRdb table keeps only in-frame clones and is missing some. Of about 480,000 clones listed, 87% are singletons. There are 16 residues in the CDR3. The germline V gene has CDR1 GTSNPN and CDR2 SVGIG (reference sequence). The V and J ends lost 2 bases and 3 bases respectively, with 16 bases between them.

The material was peripheral blood, obtained in a trial of Ad26.COV2.S vaccine versus placebo. The chain combines TRBV30 with TRBJ1-4, with D perhaps TRBD1 (5 bases). The source is a person between 18 and 65 years old who received the Ad26.COV2.S COVID-19 vaccine or a placebo. The CDR3 protein is CAWSRGMDNANEKLFF. In DNA, the CDR3 is TGTGCCTGGAGTCGTGGGATGGACAATGCTAATGAAAAACTGTTTTTT.